What follows are 5 T cell receptor beta chains derived from one specimen sequenced in a study of shared clonotypes between healthy human individuals. Measured with immunoSEQ multiplex PCR; TCRdb has only the in-frame clones, and not every one. Here the sample spans 2,500,000 or so clones, around 94% being singletons. The sample was naive CD4+ T cells sorted from blood. Subset given: CD45RA+ positively selected. Receptor source: a man aged 18 to 35 in good health.

V is TRBV6-1 and J is TRBJ2-1; 7 nucleotides match TRBD2. V shed 3 bases, J shed 9 bases, and the junction held 5 bases outside the gene matches. Germline V lookup: CDR1 MNHNS, CDR2 SASEGT. This CDR3 comprises 13 residues. The CDR3 here is CASSDGGGTEQFF. DNA for the CDR3: TGTGCCAGCAGTGATGGCGGGGGTACTGAGCAGTTCTTC.

The chain links TRBV5-1 to TRBJ2-3; possibly TRBD2 for D (5 bases). The CDR3 covers 15 residues. Trimming cost V 0 bases and J 6 bases, with 14 bases left between them. Germline CDR1 reads SGHRS; CDR2 reads YFSETQ. CDR3 DNA: TGCGCCAGCAGCTTGGTGGACTTAGCTGCCGATACGCAGTATTTT. As protein: CASSLVDLAADTQYF.

The chain carries TRBV6-1 and TRBJ2-7; 10 bases match TRBD1. CDR1 and CDR2 from the germline V gene are MNHNS and SASEGT. The CDR3 spans 15 residues. V gave up 6 bases and J gave up 3 bases; unmatched junction bases: 8. In DNA, the CDR3 is TGTGCCAGCAGCCAGGACAGGGGGACGGGCTACGAGCAGTACTTC. Protein product: CASSQDRGTGYEQYF.

The chain has TRBV10-3 and TRBJ2-5; D unresolved. This CDR3 comprises 13 residues. Trimming cost V 10 bases and J 2 bases, with 14 bases left between them. Germline-derived CDR1 and CDR2 are ENHRY and SYGVKD. The CDR3 loop reads CATGTTIQETQYF. The CDR3 bases are TGTGCCACCGGAACCACCATTCAAGAGACCCAGTACTTC.

V and J are TRBV5-4 and TRBJ2-7; 9 bases map to TRBD1. Germline CDR1 reads SGHNT; CDR2 reads YYREEE (reference sequence). V lost 4 bases to trimming and J lost 5 bases; unmatched junction nucleotides: 7. This CDR3 region has 14 residues. CDR3 nucleotides: TGTGCCAGCAGCCCAGACAGGGGGGGGAACGAGCAGTACTTC. This codes for CASSPDRGGNEQYF.